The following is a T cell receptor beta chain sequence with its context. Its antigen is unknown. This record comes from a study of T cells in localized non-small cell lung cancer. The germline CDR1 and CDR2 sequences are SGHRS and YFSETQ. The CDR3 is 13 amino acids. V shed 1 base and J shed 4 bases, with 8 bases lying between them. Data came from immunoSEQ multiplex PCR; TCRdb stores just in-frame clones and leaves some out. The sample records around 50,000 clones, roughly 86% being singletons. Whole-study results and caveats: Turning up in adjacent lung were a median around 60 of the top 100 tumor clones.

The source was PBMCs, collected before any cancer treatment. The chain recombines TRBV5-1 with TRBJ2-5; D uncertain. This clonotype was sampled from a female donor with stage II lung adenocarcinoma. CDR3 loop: CASSLSETETQYF. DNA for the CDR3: TGCGCCAGCAGCTTGAGCGAGACAGAGACCCAGTACTTC.